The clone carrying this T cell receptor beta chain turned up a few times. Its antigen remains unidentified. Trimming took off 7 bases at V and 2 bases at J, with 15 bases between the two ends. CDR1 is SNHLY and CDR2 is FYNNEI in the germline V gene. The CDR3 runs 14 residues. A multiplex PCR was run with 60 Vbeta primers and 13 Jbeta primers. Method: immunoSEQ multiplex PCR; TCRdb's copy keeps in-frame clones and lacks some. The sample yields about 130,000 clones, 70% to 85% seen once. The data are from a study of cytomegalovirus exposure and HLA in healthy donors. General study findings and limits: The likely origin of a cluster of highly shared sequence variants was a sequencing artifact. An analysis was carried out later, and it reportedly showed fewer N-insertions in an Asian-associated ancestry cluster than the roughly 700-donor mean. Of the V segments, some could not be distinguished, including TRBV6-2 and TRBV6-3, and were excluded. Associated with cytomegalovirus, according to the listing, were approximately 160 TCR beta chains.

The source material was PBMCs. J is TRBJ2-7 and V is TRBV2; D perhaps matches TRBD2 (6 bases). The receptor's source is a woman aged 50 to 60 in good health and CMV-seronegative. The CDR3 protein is CASTSGTPPYEQYF. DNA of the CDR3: TGTGCCAGCACCTCCGGGACTCCCCCCTACGAGCAGTACTTC.